This is a list of T cell receptor beta chains from one sample in a study of T-cell reconstitution after alpha-beta-depleted transplantation in children. From the PCR reads, TCRdb called clonotypes with MiXCR, one entry per CDR3 protein. The sample consists of about 540,000 distinct CDR3 sequences, about 18% of them appearing once. The source was PBMCs from the stem cell graft donor, collected from the stem cell graft. All receptors come from a human donor who donated a stem cell graft to a child with acute lymphoblastic leukemia. Both conserved end residues are part of each CDR3. A D gene is named only where the DNA matches it firmly. Clone sizes are given selectively: once, few, many, or a class where the clone is expanded.

clone size	V gene	J gene	D gene	CDR3 DNA	CDR3 protein
.	TRBV5-1	TRBJ2-5	TRBD2	TGCGCCAGCAGCATGGGACTAGCGGGAGAAGAGACCCAGTACTTC	CASSMGLAGEETQYF
few	TRBV6-2/TRBV6-3	TRBJ2-7	.	TGTGCCAGCCTGTGGGGAGGCGAGCAGTACTTC	CASLWGGEQYF
few	TRBV25-1	TRBJ1-2	.	TGTGCCAGCACGCCAGGAAGGGGCTATGGCTACACCTTC	CASTPGRGYGYTF
few	TRBV9	TRBJ2-1	.	TGTGCCAGCAGCGTAGAGAACAATGAGCAGTTCTTC	CASSVENNEQFF
few	TRBV2	TRBJ2-1	TRBD1	TGTGCCACCGTAGACAGGGCCCTCTCCTACAATGAGCAGTTCTTC	CATVDRALSYNEQFF
.	TRBV5-5	TRBJ1-4	.	TGTGCCAGCAGCGGACTACAGGGATTCAAGGAAAAACTGTTTTTT	CASSGLQGFKEKLFF
.	TRBV2	TRBJ1-1	TRBD1	TGTGCCAGCGACAGGGACAGAATCAACACTGAAGCTTTCTTT	CASDRDRINTEAFF
few	TRBV4-1	TRBJ2-1	.	TGCGCCAGCAGCCCCACGGGGGTGTACAATGAGCAGTTCTTC	CASSPTGVYNEQFF
many	TRBV5-1	TRBJ1-1	.	TGCGCCAGCAGCTTGGAGCAGGGTTACACTGAAGCTTTCTTT	CASSLEQGYTEAFF
.	TRBV7-9	TRBJ2-5	TRBD2	TGTGCCAGCCAAGTGGGACTAGCGGGACCGATCCAAGAGACCCAGTACTTC	CASQVGLAGPIQETQYF
few	TRBV4-1	TRBJ1-1	.	TGCGCCAGCAGCCAGGTTGGCCGAGGACGGGACACTGAAGCTTTCTTT	CASSQVGRGRDTEAFF
few	TRBV5-1	TRBJ2-3	.	TGCGCCAGCAGCTTTGGCACCAACTTAGGCACAGATACGCAGTATTTT	CASSFGTNLGTDTQYF
.	TRBV7-9	TRBJ1-5	.	TGTGCCAGCAGCACCGCAGGGGTAGGTCAGCCCCAGCATTTT	CASSTAGVGQPQHF
.	TRBV7-2	TRBJ2-7	.	TGTGCCAGCAGCTTAGCGTCTTTCTCCTACGAGCAGTACTTC	CASSLASFSYEQYF
.	TRBV12-3/TRBV12-4	TRBJ1-6	.	TGTGCCAGCAGGATGGGAGGGTATAATTCACCCCTCCACTTT	CASRMGGYNSPLHF
few	TRBV29-1	TRBJ2-7	.	TGCAGCGTTGAAGATGGCCAGGGAATCGAGCAGTACTTC	CSVEDGQGIEQYF
few	TRBV29-1	TRBJ2-7	.	TGCAGCGCTATACACAGCTCCTACGAGCAGTACTTC	CSAIHSSYEQYF
few	TRBV4-1	TRBJ2-7	.	TGCGCCAGCAGCCCGACTGGAATCTCCTACGAGCAGTACTTC	CASSPTGISYEQYF
few	TRBV2	TRBJ1-5	.	TGTGCCAGCACCCGAGGGCAGGGTGGCAATCAGCCCCAGCATTTT	CASTRGQGGNQPQHF
few	TRBV27	TRBJ2-2	.	TGTGCCAGCAGTTTAAGGACAGCCGCGAACACCGGGGAGCTGTTTTTT	CASSLRTAANTGELFF
.	TRBV9	TRBJ2-2	TRBD2	TGTGCCAGCAGCGTCGGCGGGAGGAGACCTTCAAACACCGGGGAGCTGTTTTTT	CASSVGGRRPSNTGELFF
few	TRBV12-3/TRBV12-4	TRBJ2-3	TRBD1	TGTGCCAGCAGTCTTATCCCCGGGACAGGGGGTTTAGATACGCAGTATTTT	CASSLIPGTGGLDTQYF
once	TRBV30	TRBJ1-5	.	TGTGCCTGGAGTGGGGGGCATGGCAATCAGCCCCAGCATTTT	CAWSGGHGNQPQHF
few	TRBV2	TRBJ2-3	TRBD2	TGTGCCAGCACCCGAGAGGGCCGGCGGGGGACAGATACGCAGTATTTT	CASTREGRRGTDTQYF
.	TRBV29-1	TRBJ2-7	TRBD2	TGCAGCGTGCCCGGGAGGAACTACGAGCAGTACTTC	CSVPGRNYEQYF
few	TRBV12-3/TRBV12-4	TRBJ2-1	.	TGTGCCAGCAATACTAGGAGGGACGTTGAGCAGTTCTTC	CASNTRRDVEQFF
few	TRBV3-1	TRBJ2-3	.	TGTGCCAGCAGCCAAGATTGGGCAGATACGCAGTATTTT	CASSQDWADTQYF
many	TRBV7-9	TRBJ2-2	.	TGTGCCAGCAGCTTAGATCCCACCGGGGAGCTGTTTTTT	CASSLDPTGELFF
.	TRBV5-1	TRBJ2-3	TRBD2	TGCGCCAGCAGCCTGGAGGGACTAGCGGGCCTCGCAGATACGCAGTATTTT	CASSLEGLAGLADTQYF
few	TRBV4-1	TRBJ2-3	TRBD1	TGCGCCAGCAGCCAAGAGACAGGGTACACAGATACGCAGTATTTT	CASSQETGYTDTQYF
.	TRBV5-1	TRBJ1-4	.	TGCGCCAGCAGCTTGGTCCGGAGGGATGAAAAACTGTTTTTT	CASSLVRRDEKLFF
.	TRBV7-9	TRBJ2-7	TRBD2	TGTGCCAGCAGCTTAGAAGGTTCTAGCGGGTTATACGAGCAGTACTTC	CASSLEGSSGLYEQYF
.	TRBV6-2/TRBV6-3	TRBJ1-1	TRBD1	TGTGCCAGCAGTTACTCGACAGGGGCTAACACTGAAGCTTTCTTT	CASSYSTGANTEAFF
.	TRBV5-1	TRBJ2-7	TRBD1	TGCGCCAGCAGCTCCGGACAGGTAACCTACGAGCAGTACTTC	CASSSGQVTYEQYF
.	TRBV3-1	TRBJ2-7	TRBD2	TGTGCCAGCAGCGATCGACTAGCGGGAGAGGACGAGCAGTACTTC	CASSDRLAGEDEQYF
.	TRBV12-3/TRBV12-4	TRBJ2-1	.	TGTGCCAGCATCGGACTACCTTACAATGAGCAGTTCTTC	CASIGLPYNEQFF
few	TRBV20-1	TRBJ2-7	.	TGCAGTGTTTCCAGGACTCTGAGCTCCTACGAGCAGTACTTC	CSVSRTLSSYEQYF
.	TRBV12-3/TRBV12-4	TRBJ2-7	TRBD1	TGTGCCAGCAGTATTGGACAGGGGGCCGCCTACGAGCAGTACTTC	CASSIGQGAAYEQYF
.	TRBV7-2	TRBJ1-4	.	TGTGCCAGCAGCTTGACGCGGACAGCGAGTGTGTTTTTT	CASSLTRTASVFF
.	TRBV5-1	TRBJ2-3	TRBD2	TGCGCCAGCAGCTTGGAATCGGGAGGCCGCACAGATACGCAGTATTTT	CASSLESGGRTDTQYF
.	TRBV4-1	TRBJ1-1	.	TGCGCCAGCAGCCAAGATGCCCGAGCTTTCTTT	CASSQDARAFF
few	TRBV9	TRBJ2-7	TRBD2	TGTGCCAGCAGCCCGGCAGCGGGAGGCTACGAGCAGTACTTC	CASSPAAGGYEQYF
.	TRBV6-5	TRBJ1-5	.	TGTGCCAGCAGTTACTCCCCTCCGGGGAATAGCAATCAGCCCCAGCATTTT	CASSYSPPGNSNQPQHF